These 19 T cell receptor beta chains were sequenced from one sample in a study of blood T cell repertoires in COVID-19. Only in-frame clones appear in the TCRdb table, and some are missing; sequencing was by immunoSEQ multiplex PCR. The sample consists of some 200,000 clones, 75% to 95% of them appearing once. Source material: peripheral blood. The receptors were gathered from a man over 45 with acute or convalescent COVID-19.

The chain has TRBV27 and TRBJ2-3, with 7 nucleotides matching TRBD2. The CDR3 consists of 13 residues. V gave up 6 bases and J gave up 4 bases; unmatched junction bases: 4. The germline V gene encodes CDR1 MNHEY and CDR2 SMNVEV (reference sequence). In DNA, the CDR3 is TGTGCCAGCAGAGGCGGGAGTGCAGATACGCAGTATTTT. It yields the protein CASRGGSADTQYF.

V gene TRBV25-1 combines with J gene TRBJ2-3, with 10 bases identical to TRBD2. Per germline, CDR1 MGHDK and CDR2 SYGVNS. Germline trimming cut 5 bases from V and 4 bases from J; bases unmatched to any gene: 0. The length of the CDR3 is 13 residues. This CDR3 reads CASSLAGADTQYF. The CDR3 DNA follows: TGTGCCAGCAGTCTAGCGGGAGCAGATACGCAGTATTTT.

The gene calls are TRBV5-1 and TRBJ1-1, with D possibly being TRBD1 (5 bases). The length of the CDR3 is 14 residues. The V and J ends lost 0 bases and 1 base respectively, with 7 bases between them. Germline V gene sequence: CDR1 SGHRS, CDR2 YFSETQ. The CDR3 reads CASSLVGGNTEAFF. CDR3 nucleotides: TGCGCCAGCAGCTTGGTCGGGGGGAACACTGAAGCTTTCTTT.

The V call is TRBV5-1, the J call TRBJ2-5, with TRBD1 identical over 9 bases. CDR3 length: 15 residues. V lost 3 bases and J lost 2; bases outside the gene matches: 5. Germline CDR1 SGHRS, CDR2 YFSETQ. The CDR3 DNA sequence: TGCGCCAGCAGCTCGGGACAGGGCTTTCAAGAGACCCAGTACTTC. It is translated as CASSSGQGFQETQYF.

CDR3 DNA: TGTGCCAGCAGCCGACAGGGGGCGAGGGACAATGAGCAGTTCTTC. Translated, it gives CASSRQGARDNEQFF. The chain has TRBV11-1 and TRBJ2-1; 10 positions match TRBD1. CDR3 length: 15 amino acids. The germline gives CDR1 SGHAT, CDR2 FQDESV (reference sequence). V was pared by 5 bases and J by 5 bases, with 6 bases of the junction left unmatched.

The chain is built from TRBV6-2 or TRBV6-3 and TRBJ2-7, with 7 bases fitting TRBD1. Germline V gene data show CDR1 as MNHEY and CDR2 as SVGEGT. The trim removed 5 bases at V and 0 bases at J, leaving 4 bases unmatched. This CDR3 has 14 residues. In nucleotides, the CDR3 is TGTGCCAGCAGTCGGGACAGTAGCTCCTACGAGCAGTACGTC. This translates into CASSRDSSSYEQYV.

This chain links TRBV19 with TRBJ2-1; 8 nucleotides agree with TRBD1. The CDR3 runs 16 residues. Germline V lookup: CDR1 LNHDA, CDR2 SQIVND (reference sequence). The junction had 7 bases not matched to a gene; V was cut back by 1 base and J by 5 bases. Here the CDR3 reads CASSIVVRGPDNEQFF. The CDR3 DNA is TGTGCCAGTAGTATAGTTGTCAGGGGGCCCGACAATGAGCAGTTCTTC.

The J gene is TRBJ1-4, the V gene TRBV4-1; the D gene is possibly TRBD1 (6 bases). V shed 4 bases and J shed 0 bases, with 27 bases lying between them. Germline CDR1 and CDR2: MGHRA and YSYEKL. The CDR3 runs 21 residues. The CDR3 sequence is CASSPPKMILTGDPTNEKLFF. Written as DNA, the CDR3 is TGCGCCAGCAGCCCACCGAAAATGATACTGACAGGAGACCCAACTAATGAAAAACTGTTTTTT.

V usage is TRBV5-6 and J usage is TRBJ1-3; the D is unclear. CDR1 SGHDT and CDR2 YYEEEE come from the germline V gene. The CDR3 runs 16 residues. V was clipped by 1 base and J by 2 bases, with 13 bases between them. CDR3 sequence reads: CASSLSGGGPGNTIYF. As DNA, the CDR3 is TGTGCCAGCAGCTTGTCAGGTGGTGGGCCTGGAAACACCATATATTTT. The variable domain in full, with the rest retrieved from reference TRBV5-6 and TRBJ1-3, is DAGVTQSPTHLIKTRGQQVTLRCSPKSGHDTVSWYQQALGQGPQFIFQYYEEEERQRGNFPDRFSGHQFPNYSSELNVNALLLGDSALYLCASSLSGGGPGNTIYFGEGSWLTVV.

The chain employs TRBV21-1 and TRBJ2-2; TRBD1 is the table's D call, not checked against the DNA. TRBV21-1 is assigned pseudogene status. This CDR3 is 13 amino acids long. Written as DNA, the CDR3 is TGTGCCAGCCCCCCTAGGGGCACCGGGGAGCTGTTTTTT. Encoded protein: CASPPRGTGELFF.

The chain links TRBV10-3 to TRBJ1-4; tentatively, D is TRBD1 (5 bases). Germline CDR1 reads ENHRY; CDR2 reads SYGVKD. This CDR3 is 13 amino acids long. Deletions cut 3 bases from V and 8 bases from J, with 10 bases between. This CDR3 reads CAISDGNREKLFF. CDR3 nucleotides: TGTGCCATCAGTGACGGTAACAGGGAAAAACTGTTTTTT.

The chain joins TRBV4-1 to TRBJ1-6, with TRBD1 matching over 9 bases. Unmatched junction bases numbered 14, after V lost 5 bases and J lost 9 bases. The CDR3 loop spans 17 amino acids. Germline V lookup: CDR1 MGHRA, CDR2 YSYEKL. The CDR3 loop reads CASSSILQGASGSPLHF. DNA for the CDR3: TGCGCCAGCAGCTCAATACTACAGGGGGCATCAGGTTCACCCCTCCACTTT.

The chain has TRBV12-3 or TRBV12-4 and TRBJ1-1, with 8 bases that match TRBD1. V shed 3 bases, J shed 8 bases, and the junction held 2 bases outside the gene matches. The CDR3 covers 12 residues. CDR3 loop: CASSFRTGEAFF. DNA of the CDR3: TGTGCCAGCAGTTTTCGGACAGGGGAAGCTTTCTTT.

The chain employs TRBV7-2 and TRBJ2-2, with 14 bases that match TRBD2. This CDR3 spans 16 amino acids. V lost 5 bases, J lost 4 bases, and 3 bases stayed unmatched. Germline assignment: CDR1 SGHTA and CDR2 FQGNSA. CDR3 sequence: CASSMGLAGVTGELFF. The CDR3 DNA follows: TGTGCCAGCAGCATGGGACTAGCGGGAGTCACCGGGGAGCTGTTTTTT.

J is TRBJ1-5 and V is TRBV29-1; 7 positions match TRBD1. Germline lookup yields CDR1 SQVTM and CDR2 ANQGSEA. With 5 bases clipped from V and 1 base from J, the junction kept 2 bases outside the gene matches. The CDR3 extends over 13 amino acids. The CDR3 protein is CSVQGGSNQPQHF. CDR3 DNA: TGCAGCGTTCAAGGGGGCAGCAATCAGCCCCAGCATTTT.

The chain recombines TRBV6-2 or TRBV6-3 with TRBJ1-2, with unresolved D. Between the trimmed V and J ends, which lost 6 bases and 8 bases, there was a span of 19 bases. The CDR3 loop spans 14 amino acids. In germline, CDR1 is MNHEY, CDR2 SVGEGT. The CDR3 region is CASSQQMRVGGYTF. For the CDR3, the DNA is TGTGCCAGCAGCCAGCAAATGAGGGTGGGCGGCTACACCTTC.

The CDR3 coding sequence is TGTGCCACCAGTGCCCCAGGACAGGGGGCATACACCGGGGAGCTGTTTTTT. Encoded protein: CATSAPGQGAYTGELFF. The chain joins TRBV24-1 to TRBJ2-2; the match to TRBD1 covers 11 bases. Germline CDR1 and CDR2: KGHDR and SFDVKD. The CDR3 loop spans 17 amino acids. V lost 5 bases, J lost 3 bases, and 7 bases stayed unmatched.

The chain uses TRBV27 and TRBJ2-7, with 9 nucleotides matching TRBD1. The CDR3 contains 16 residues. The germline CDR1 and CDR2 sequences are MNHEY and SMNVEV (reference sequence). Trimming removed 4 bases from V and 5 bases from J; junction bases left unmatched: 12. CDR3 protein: CASSSSFRGDRDEQYF. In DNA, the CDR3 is TGTGCCAGCAGTTCTTCTTTTAGGGGGGACAGGGACGAGCAGTACTTC.

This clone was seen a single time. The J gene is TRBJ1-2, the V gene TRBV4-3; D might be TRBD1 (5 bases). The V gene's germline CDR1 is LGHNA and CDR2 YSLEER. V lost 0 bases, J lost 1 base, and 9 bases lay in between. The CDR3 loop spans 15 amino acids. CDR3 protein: CASSQDPTVNYGYTF. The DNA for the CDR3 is TGCGCCAGCAGCCAAGATCCGACAGTTAACTATGGCTACACCTTC.